This entry lists 26 T cell receptor beta chains sequenced from one sample in a study of T cell repertoires in cytomegalovirus infection. TCRdb itself ran the reads through MiXCR, one entry per CDR3 protein. The table includes about 480,000 distinct CDR3 sequences, around 30% detected once. The antigens for these receptors are not known. This material consisted of cultured PBMCs, taken from culture after CMV antigen stimulation. Every receptor here comes from a human donor in good health (CMV status not recorded). Some clones in this sample may be carry-over from other donors' samples.

This clonotype appeared many times. V usage is TRBV7-2 and J usage is TRBJ2-7; 8 bases line up with TRBD2. Germline V gene sequence: CDR1 SGHTA, CDR2 FQGNSA. Unmatched junction bases numbered 5, after V lost 5 bases and J lost 2 bases. There are 14 residues in the CDR3. CDR3 sequence: CASSRLAGTYEQYF. DNA for the CDR3: TGTGCCAGCAGCCGATTAGCGGGGACCTACGAGCAGTACTTC. The variable domain in full, with the rest retrieved from reference TRBV7-2 and TRBJ2-7, is GAGVSQSPSNKVTEKGKDVELRCDPISGHTALYWYRQSLGQGLEFLIYFQGNSAPDKSGLPSDRFSAERTGGSVSTLTIQRTQQEDSAVYLCASSRLAGTYEQYFGPGTRLTVT.

In this sample, this clonotype turned up a few times. The genes are TRBV7-8 and TRBJ2-1; D is unclear. Between the trimmed V and J ends, which lost 5 bases and 7 bases, there was a span of 15 bases. Germline lookup yields CDR1 SGHVS and CDR2 FQNEAQ. The length of the CDR3 is 14 residues. CDR3 bases: TGTGCCAGCAGCGAGCTAAAGTGGGCAAATGAGCAGTTCTTC. It is translated as CASSELKWANEQFF.

This clonotype was detected only once. J is TRBJ1-3 and V is TRBV20-1; a possible D gene is TRBD1 (6 bases). This CDR3 has 16 residues. Germline CDR1 is DFQATT and CDR2 is SNEGSKA (reference sequence). Trimming pared 4 bases from V and 4 bases from J, leaving 20 bases between. The CDR3 DNA follows: TGCAGTGCTACAAGTCTTGGCAGGGGTACGGGAAACACCATATATTTT. This sequence encodes CSATSLGRGTGNTIYF.

The chain employs TRBV6-2 or TRBV6-3 and TRBJ2-7; D not certain. Trimming shortened V by 2 bases and J by 6 bases, and 11 bases separated the two germline ends. CDR3 size: 13 residues. Germline CDR1 is MNHEY and CDR2 is SVGEGT. This chain's CDR3 is CASSYPATSEQYF. Written as DNA, the CDR3 is TGTGCCAGCAGTTACCCGGCAACGAGCGAGCAGTACTTC.

The V gene is TRBV9, the J gene TRBJ2-5; perhaps D is TRBD1 or TRBD2 (5 bases each). CDR1 is SGDLS and CDR2 is YYNGEE in the germline V gene. The CDR3 is 16 residues long. V was pared by 0 bases and J by 4 bases, with 16 bases between. Written as DNA, the CDR3 is TGTGCCAGCAGCGTAGCGTCTGGGGGTGTTGGAGAGACCCAGTACTTC. Protein: CASSVASGGVGETQYF.

This sequence joins TRBV6-1 and TRBJ2-1; 14 nucleotides line up with TRBD2. The CDR3 consists of 15 residues. V lost 7 bases, J lost 5 bases, and 4 bases stayed unmatched. Germline CDR1 and CDR2: MNHNS and SASEGT. CDR3 DNA: TGTGCCAGCAAGGGACTAGCGGGAGAGGACAATGAGCAGTTCTTC. Translating gives CASKGLAGEDNEQFF.

The rearrangement links TRBV29-1 to TRBJ2-5; D is unclear. Germline-derived CDR1 and CDR2 are SQVTM and ANQGSEA. V dropped 3 bases and J dropped 0 bases, with 8 bases sitting between them. The CDR3 extends over 13 amino acids. The CDR3, as DNA: TGCAGCGTTGAGGTCAACTACCAAGAGACCCAGTACTTC. This encodes CSVEVNYQETQYF.

This clonotype occurred many times. This chain joins TRBV7-8 and TRBJ2-1; TRBD2 matches 12 bases. The CDR3 consists of 16 residues. J was trimmed by 7 bases and V by 1 base; bases with no gene match: 5. Germline V gene data show CDR1 as SGHVS and CDR2 as FQNEAQ. The CDR3 sequence is CASSLELAGGRNEQFF. The CDR3 bases are TGTGCCAGCAGCTTAGAACTAGCGGGAGGCAGGAATGAGCAGTTCTTC.

The chain recombines TRBV20-1 with TRBJ2-6; 9 nucleotides line up with TRBD2. Germline values: CDR1 DFQATT, CDR2 SNEGSKA (reference sequence). Trimming took 0 bases from V and 2 from J; bases not matched to a gene: 5. The CDR3 sequence is 17 residues long. The CDR3 sequence: CSARDQGLAPGANVLTF. The CDR3 region has the DNA TGCAGTGCTAGAGATCAGGGACTAGCCCCTGGGGCCAACGTCCTGACTTTC.

This clonotype was seen a handful of times. The chain carries TRBV28 and TRBJ2-7; weak D call: TRBD2 (6 bases). Germline V gives CDR1 MDHEN, CDR2 SYDVKM. Trimming removed 5 bases at V and 7 bases at J, with 15 bases between. CDR3 length: 13 residues. CDR3 in amino acids: CASSPPAGREQYF. CDR3 bases: TGTGCCAGCAGTCCCCCCGCGGGGCGGGAGCAGTACTTC.

Note on this clonotype: A junction boundary mismatches the germline segment, possibly from a read error. V and J are TRBV6-6 and TRBJ1-1, with D tentatively TRBD1 (5 bases). The V gene's germline CDR1 is MNHNY and CDR2 SVGAGI (reference sequence). The CDR3 has 17 amino acids. CDR3 sequence reads: CAGSPGTNSGLNTEAFF. Here the CDR3 DNA reads TGTGCCGGCAGTCCCGGGACTAACTCAGGCCTTAACACTGAAGCTTTCTTT.

The genes are TRBV7-2 and TRBJ1-1, with 7 bases fitting TRBD1. Unmatched junction bases numbered 19, after V lost 11 bases and J lost 1 base. This CDR3 region has 17 residues. Germline assignment: CDR1 SGHTA and CDR2 FQGNSA. The CDR3 protein is CASSPRQGGSGNTEAFF. The CDR3 DNA is TGTGCCTCGTCCCCAAGACAGGGAGGTAGCGGGAACACTGAAGCTTTCTTT.

The V gene is TRBV7-9, the J gene TRBJ2-2, with D unresolved. This CDR3 spans 15 amino acids. In germline, CDR1 is SEHNR, CDR2 FQNEAQ (reference sequence). Trimming took 3 bases from V and 5 from J, leaving 13 bases between them. CDR3 in amino acids: CASSFSSRETGELFF. The CDR3 DNA reads TGTGCCAGCAGCTTCAGCTCCAGAGAGACCGGGGAGCTGTTTTTT. Variable domain in full (rest from reference TRBV7-9 and TRBJ2-2): DTGVSQNPRHKITKRGQNVTFRCDPISEHNRLYWYRQTLGQGPEFLTYFQNEAQLEKSRLLSDRFSAERPKGSFSTLEIQRTEQGDSAMYLCASSFSSRETGELFFGEGSRLTVL.

The chain links TRBV2 to TRBJ2-5; D not resolved. V was cut by 8 bases and J by 3 bases, with 10 bases left in between. CDR1 and CDR2 from the germline V gene are SNHLY and FYNNEI. The length of the CDR3 is 12 residues. CDR3 in amino acids: CASAQLKETQYF. The CDR3 DNA reads as TGTGCCAGCGCTCAGTTAAAAGAGACCCAGTACTTC.

The CDR3 region is CASSPGRLQGAFGNTIYF. The DNA of the CDR3 is TGCGCCAGCAGCCCCGGACGTTTACAGGGGGCTTTTGGAAACACCATATATTTT. The chain has TRBV4-1 and TRBJ1-3; 9 nucleotides line up with TRBD1. With 4 bases clipped from V and 3 bases from J, the junction kept 13 bases outside the gene matches. The germline CDR1 and CDR2 sequences are MGHRA and YSYEKL. The CDR3 covers 18 residues.

This clonotype was observed a few times. The chain carries TRBV7-6 and TRBJ2-6, with D perhaps matching TRBD1 (5 bases). CDR1 and CDR2 from the germline V gene are SGHVS and FNYEAQ. CDR3 size: 19 residues. Trimming removed 1 base from V and 0 bases from J, with 16 bases in between. The CDR3 sequence: CASSLGWGRVNSGANVLTF. The CDR3 region has the DNA TGTGCCAGCAGCTTAGGTTGGGGCAGGGTGAACTCTGGGGCCAACGTCCTGACTTTC.

This clonotype was counted only a few times. The chain combines TRBV12-3 or TRBV12-4 with TRBJ2-3; TRBD2 aligns across 12 bases. This CDR3 spans 17 amino acids. The trim removed 6 bases at V and 0 bases at J, leaving 7 bases unmatched. In DNA form, the CDR3 reads TGTGCCAGCAGCGGAGGGACTAGCGGGTTTAGCACAGATACGCAGTATTTT. It encodes CASSGGTSGFSTDTQYF.

The chain employs TRBV7-3 and TRBJ2-7; 7 bases are shared with TRBD1. Germline-derived CDR1 and CDR2 are SGHTA and FQGTGA. V was pared by 5 bases and J by 4 bases, with 5 bases of the junction left unmatched. The CDR3 length is 13 residues. The CDR3 here is CASSPGGWYEQYV. DNA for the CDR3: TGTGCCAGCAGCCCAGGGGGTTGGTACGAGCAGTACGTC.

This clonotype occurred a few times. CDR3 in DNA: TGTGCCAGCAGCCGGACGGGCGGGAGGGCCTCCTACGAGCAGTACTTC. Residues: CASSRTGGRASYEQYF. The chain recombines TRBV7-2 with TRBJ2-7; 9 bases agree with TRBD2. The V segment lost 5 bases and the J segment 0 bases; nucleotides outside the gene matches: 8. This CDR3 has 16 residues. CDR1 is SGHTA and CDR2 is FQGNSA in the germline V gene.

This clonotype occurred a few times. The CDR3 DNA reads as TGCGCCAGCAGCCAAGTTTCTCTCCGACTAGCGGAAGAAGAGACCCAGTACTTC. This codes for CASSQVSLRLAEEETQYF. The rearrangement uses TRBV4-1 and TRBJ2-5; 9 bases map to TRBD2. The CDR3 is 18 residues long. Looked up from germline, CDR1 is MGHRA and CDR2 is YSYEKL. After removal of 1 base from V and 3 bases from J, the junction contained 12 bases not matched to a gene.

V is TRBV24-1 and J is TRBJ2-3, with no clear D. The germline V and J ends were trimmed by 7 bases and 1 base, with 8 bases remaining between them. CDR1 and CDR2 (germline): KGHDR, SFDVKD. The CDR3 consists of 13 residues. CDR3: CATRSAGTDTQYF. CDR3 nucleotide sequence: TGTGCCACCAGATCGGCGGGCACAGATACGCAGTATTTT.

This clonotype occurred a few times. This chain joins TRBV6-5 and TRBJ1-4; TRBD1 is a possible D gene (5 bases). The CDR3 is made up of 15 amino acids. Deletions cut 2 bases from V and 4 bases from J, with 11 bases between. Per the germline V gene, CDR1 is MNHEY and CDR2 is SVGAGI. The CDR3 nucleotides read TGTGCCAGCAGTTACCGGGACGCGGATAATGAAAAACTGTTTTTT. This sequence encodes CASSYRDADNEKLFF.

This chain uses TRBV6-5 with TRBJ1-2, with D tentatively TRBD1 (5 bases). Germline assignment: CDR1 MNHEY and CDR2 SVGAGI. This CDR3 is 14 amino acids long. With 2 bases removed from V and 2 bases from J, the gap between germline ends came to 9 bases. As DNA, the CDR3 is TGTGCCAGCAGTTACGGGACGCCCAACTATGGCTACACCTTC. Its protein product is CASSYGTPNYGYTF.

Only one count was recorded for this clonotype. This chain uses TRBV5-1 with TRBJ1-1; D not resolved. This CDR3 has 15 residues. V lost 0 bases and J 4 bases, leaving 13 bases between the germline ends. Germline V gene sequence: CDR1 SGHRS, CDR2 YFSETQ. The CDR3 protein is CASSLAEAGGTEAFF. CDR3 bases: TGCGCCAGCAGCTTGGCCGAGGCTGGCGGCACTGAAGCTTTCTTT. The full variable domain, with the rest looked up from reference TRBV5-1 and TRBJ1-1, is KAGVTQTPRYLIKTRGQQVTLSCSPISGHRSVSWYQQTPGQGLQFLFEYFSETQRNKGNFPGRFSGRQFSNSRSEMNVSTLELGDSALYLCASSLAEAGGTEAFFGQGTRLTVV.

This clonotype has more than one count but fewer than ten. V usage is TRBV6-1 and J usage is TRBJ2-1; 7 bases line up with TRBD2. The CDR3 consists of 16 residues. The V and J ends lost 5 bases and 3 bases, in that order; junction bases with no gene match: 10. In germline, CDR1 is MNHNS, CDR2 SASEGT. CDR3 loop: CASSTPLALRYNEQFF. In nucleotides, the CDR3 is TGTGCCAGCAGTACCCCACTAGCGTTGCGCTACAATGAGCAGTTCTTC.

The chain employs TRBV19 and TRBJ2-7; a weak D match, TRBD2 (6 bases). The CDR3 is made up of 13 amino acids. Germline V gene sequence: CDR1 LNHDA, CDR2 SQIVND (reference sequence). In DNA form, the CDR3 reads TGTGCTTCGGGGGTGGAGGGGAACTACGAGCAGTACTTC. Its translation: CASGVEGNYEQYF.